One and the same sample provided the 32 T cell receptor beta chains below, sequenced in a study of blood T cells in healthy people across ages. Together with a sample-barcoded 5' primer, a J-beta primer mix was included in a second PCR lasting roughly 6 to 12 cycles. TCRdb itself ran the 5' RACE reads through MiXCR, one entry per CDR3 protein. In the table there are fewer than 650,000 distinct CDR3 sequences, about 28% of which are singletons. The same data also went into a second study, on T cells of mothers and their children.

The sequenced sample consisted of blood. These receptors all come from a boy aged 2 to 10 in good health.

The gene calls are TRBV18 and TRBJ2-7; D possibly corresponds to TRBD1 (6 bases). The germline V and J ends were trimmed by 3 bases and 6 bases, with 12 bases remaining between them. The CDR3 sequence is 13 residues long. The V gene's germline CDR1 is KGHSH and CDR2 LQKENI. For the CDR3, the DNA is TGTGCCAGCTCACCTTTGTCCAGGGGCGAGCAGTACTTC. It is translated as CASSPLSRGEQYF.

The gene calls are TRBV2 and TRBJ2-3; 8 bases agree with TRBD1. CDR1 and CDR2 (germline): SNHLY, FYNNEI. Losses at the gene ends were 7 bases for V and 6 bases for J; bases not matched to a gene: 9. The CDR3 sequence is 14 residues long. The CDR3 here is CASIGRGRRDTQYF. The DNA for the CDR3 is TGTGCCAGCATAGGCAGGGGGCGCAGGGATACGCAGTATTTT.

The V call is TRBV25-1, the J call TRBJ2-7; D is uncertain. The CDR3 is 14 amino acids. Trimming pared 5 bases from V and 4 bases from J, leaving 15 bases between. The germline gives CDR1 MGHDK, CDR2 SYGVNS. This CDR3 reads CASSQLGAMYEQYF. CDR3 nucleotide sequence: TGTGCCAGCAGTCAATTAGGAGCAATGTACGAGCAGTACTTC.

The genes are TRBV12-5 and TRBJ2-7, with TRBD1 matching 9 bases. Germline CDR1 and CDR2: LGHNT and FRNRAP. Trimming took 3 bases from V and 5 from J; bases not matched to a gene: 11. The CDR3 length is 16 residues. The CDR3 nucleotides are TGTGCTAGTGGTTTCAACCTCCGGGACAGGGCCCACGAGCAGTACTTC. Translated: CASGFNLRDRAHEQYF.

V and J are TRBV3-1 and TRBJ2-1; tentative D call: TRBD1 (5 bases). The germline V and J ends were trimmed by 1 base and 3 bases, with 10 bases remaining between them. The CDR3 is made up of 15 amino acids. Germline loops: CDR1 LGHDT, CDR2 YNNKEL (reference sequence). CDR3 nucleotide sequence: TGTGCCAGCAGCCAAGTGGGGCCTATCTACAATGAGCAGTTCTTC. Protein product: CASSQVGPIYNEQFF.

The genes are TRBV30 and TRBJ1-4; no reliable D call. The CDR3 sequence is 13 residues long. Germline values: CDR1 GTSNPN, CDR2 SVGIG (reference sequence). Trimming pared 3 bases from V and 3 bases from J, leaving 8 bases between. Written as DNA, the CDR3 is TGTGCCTGGAGGGGGTTAGCTAATGAAAAACTGTTTTTT. Encoded protein: CAWRGLANEKLFF.

This clonotype was seen a handful of times. This chain connects TRBV14 to TRBJ2-7, with TRBD2 matching over 11 bases. The CDR3 is 21 residues long. Per germline, CDR1 SGHDN and CDR2 FVKESK. J gave up 2 bases and V 1 base, and 19 bases lay outside the gene matches. CDR3 sequence (DNA): TGTGCCAGCAGCCAAGCTGTAACCTTCTCGGCTAGCGGGAGGTTCCCCTACGAGCAGTACTTC. This encodes CASSQAVTFSASGRFPYEQYF.

The V gene is TRBV20-1, the J gene TRBJ2-7; 16 bases map to TRBD2. This CDR3 is built from 18 residues. After removal of 2 bases from V and 7 bases from J, the junction contained 14 bases not matched to a gene. Germline V gene lookup returns CDR1 DFQATT and CDR2 SNEGSKA (reference sequence). The CDR3: CSARPGTSGGASIEEQYF. Here the CDR3 DNA reads TGCAGTGCTAGACCAGGGACTAGCGGGGGGGCCTCAATTGAAGAGCAGTACTTC.

This clonotype appeared a few times. This chain uses TRBV12-3 or TRBV12-4 with TRBJ1-2; 11 bases are a match to TRBD1. Trimming at V came to 6 bases and at J to 3 bases, leaving 3 bases not matched to a gene. CDR3 length: 14 residues. CDR3 nucleotides: TGTGCCAGCAGCAGGGACAGGGGGGACTATGGCTACACCTTC. This translates into CASSRDRGDYGYTF.

The gene calls are TRBV3-1 and TRBJ1-1, with D perhaps TRBD1 (5 bases). V lost 5 bases to trimming and J lost 10 bases, with 20 bases between them. The CDR3 length is 14 residues. The germline CDR1 and CDR2 sequences are LGHDT and YNNKEL (reference sequence). CDR3: CASSSGGVLKGAFF. The DNA for the CDR3 is TGTGCCAGCAGCTCAGGAGGGGTCCTCAAAGGAGCTTTCTTT. Full variable domain (outside the CDR3, taken from reference TRBV3-1 and TRBJ1-1): DTAVSQTPKYLVTQMGNDKSIKCEQNLGHDTMYWYKQDSKKFLKIMFSYNNKELIINETVPNRFSPKSPDKAHLNLHINSLELGDSAVYFCASSSGGVLKGAFFGQGTRLTVV.

This sequence joins TRBV6-5 and TRBJ1-3; TRBD1 agrees at 7 bases. The germline V gene has CDR1 MNHEY and CDR2 SVGAGI. The CDR3 has 16 residues. The V gene end was trimmed by 0 bases and the J gene end by 4 bases; junction bases not matched to a gene: 6. CDR3 sequence (DNA): TGTGCCAGCAGTTACTCGGACAGGCCCTCCGGAAACACCATATATTTT. It is translated as CASSYSDRPSGNTIYF.

Turning to this clonotype: Germline is not matched at one junction end, which may reflect a read error. V and J are TRBV7-9 and TRBJ2-5, with 7 bases that match TRBD2. The CDR3 loop spans 11 amino acids. Germline-derived CDR1 and CDR2 are SEHNR and FQNEAQ (reference sequence). For the CDR3, the DNA is TGTGCCAGCAGCTTTAGCGGGCCGATTCGCTTC. This sequence encodes CASSFSGPIRF.

This clonotype was counted between two and nine times. This chain joins TRBV18 and TRBJ2-3, with D unresolved. V was clipped by 3 bases and J by 4 bases, with 8 bases between them. This CDR3 is built from 13 residues. Germline V lookup: CDR1 KGHSH, CDR2 LQKENI. CDR3 sequence reads: CASSPIQPDTQYF. CDR3 nucleotides: TGTGCCAGCTCACCTATTCAGCCAGATACGCAGTATTTT.

This clonotype was found many times. The rearrangement uses TRBV6-6 and TRBJ2-5; TRBD1 matches 7 bases. This CDR3 has 13 amino acids. Per germline, CDR1 MNHNY and CDR2 SVGAGI (reference sequence). V lost 0 bases, J lost 5 bases, and 0 bases stayed unmatched. The CDR3 DNA sequence: TGTGCCAGCAGTTACTCGGACAGGGAGACCCAGTACTTC. Protein product: CASSYSDRETQYF.

This clonotype has more than one count but fewer than ten. The genes are TRBV4-3 and TRBJ1-4, with TRBD1 as a possible D gene (6 bases). There are 17 residues in the CDR3. Deletions cut 0 bases from V and 0 bases from J, with 11 bases between. Germline CDR1 reads LGHNA; CDR2 reads YSLEER. The CDR3 region has the DNA TGCGCCAGCAGCCAAGATGGGCAGGGGACAACTAATGAAAAACTGTTTTTT. It codes for CASSQDGQGTTNEKLFF.

The gene calls are TRBV7-2 and TRBJ2-1; 11 bases are shared with TRBD2. The CDR3 contains 15 residues. Germline trimming cut 4 bases from V and 5 bases from J; bases unmatched to any gene: 4. CDR1 and CDR2 from the germline V gene are SGHTA and FQGNSA. The CDR3 loop is CASSWLAGGHNEQFF. DNA of the CDR3: TGTGCCAGCAGCTGGCTAGCGGGAGGTCACAATGAGCAGTTCTTC.

The sample holds a few counts of this clonotype. J is TRBJ1-2 and V is TRBV15; 9 nucleotides match TRBD1. V was pared by 5 bases and J by 4 bases, with 5 bases of the junction left unmatched. Germline V gene sequence: CDR1 LNHNV, CDR2 YYDKDF (reference sequence). The CDR3 runs 14 residues. CDR3 sequence reads: CATSSDRGSYGYTF. CDR3 in DNA: TGTGCCACCAGCTCCGACAGGGGGTCCTATGGCTACACCTTC.

This sequence joins TRBV6-1 and TRBJ2-2; 10 bases are a match to TRBD2. The germline CDR1 and CDR2 sequences are MNHNS and SASEGT. The CDR3 has 16 residues. The J segment lost 1 base and the V segment lost 9 bases, leaving 8 bases of the junction unmatched. In nucleotides, the CDR3 is TGTGCCAGTAGTCCCTGGACTAGCGGGAACACCGGGGAGCTGTTTTTT. It translates to CASSPWTSGNTGELFF.

The gene calls are TRBV15 and TRBJ2-1; 10 nucleotides line up with TRBD2. Trimming at V came to 3 bases and at J to 7 bases, leaving 9 bases not matched to a gene. Germline CDR1 and CDR2: LNHNV and YYDKDF (reference sequence). The CDR3 is 16 amino acids. CDR3 nucleotide sequence: TGTGCCACCAGCAGGGTTGGACTAGCGGTTAGGAATGAGCAGTTCTTC. Protein product: CATSRVGLAVRNEQFF. Full variable domain (missing parts from reference TRBV15 and TRBJ2-1): DAMVIQNPRYQVTQFGKPVTLSCSQTLNHNVMYWYQQKSSQAPKLLFHYYDKDFNNEADTPDNFQSRRPNTSFCFLDIRSPGLGDTAMYLCATSRVGLAVRNEQFFGPGTRLTVL.

This sequence joins TRBV10-2 and TRBJ2-3, with 16 bases aligning to TRBD2. Germline V gene data show CDR1 as WSHSY and CDR2 as SAAADI. V dropped 7 bases and J dropped 1; count of bases not matched to a gene: 2. The CDR3 covers 16 residues. The CDR3 DNA reads as TGCGCCAGCACGGGACTAGCGGGAGGGGGCACAGATACGCAGTATTTT. Its protein product is CASTGLAGGGTDTQYF.

This clonotype occurred a few times. V gene TRBV7-2 combines with J gene TRBJ2-1; 12 nucleotides agree with TRBD2. V dropped 3 bases and J dropped 3; count of bases not matched to a gene: 9. Germline V gives CDR1 SGHTA, CDR2 FQGNSA. This CDR3 is built from 18 residues. The CDR3 reads CASSFSSGRAGLYNEQFF. As DNA, the CDR3 is TGTGCCAGCAGCTTCTCTAGCGGGAGGGCGGGCCTCTACAATGAGCAGTTCTTC.

V usage is TRBV2 and J usage is TRBJ2-3; 10 nucleotides match TRBD2. J gave up 6 bases and V 3 bases, and 3 bases lay outside the gene matches. The CDR3 extends over 14 amino acids. Germline CDR1 reads SNHLY; CDR2 reads FYNNEI. CDR3 sequence reads: CASSDLGLADTQYF. CDR3 sequence (DNA): TGTGCCAGCAGTGATTTGGGACTAGCGGATACGCAGTATTTT. Together with reference TRBV2 and TRBJ2-3, the CDR3 gives the full variable domain: EPEVTQTPSHQVTQMGQEVILRCVPISNHLYFYWYRQILGQKVEFLVSFYNNEISEKSEIFDDQFSVERPDGSNFTLKIRSTKLEDSAMYFCASSDLGLADTQYFGPGTRLTVL.

The chain recombines TRBV29-1 with TRBJ2-5; TRBD1 or TRBD2 may be the D gene (5 bases each). From germline, CDR1 is SQVTM and CDR2 ANQGSEA. The V end was cut by 2 bases, the J end by 4 bases, with 17 bases between. The CDR3 is 15 amino acids. The CDR3 here is CSVEYGRDVRETQYF. CDR3 nucleotide sequence: TGCAGCGTTGAATATGGACGGGACGTGAGAGAGACCCAGTACTTC.

The V and J genes are TRBV9 and TRBJ1-6; 7 positions match TRBD1. The CDR3 is 14 amino acids. Germline loops: CDR1 SGDLS, CDR2 YYNGEE. J lost 9 bases, V lost 3 bases, and 6 bases had no gene match. The CDR3 nucleotides read TGTGCCAGCAGCGGGGACAGTGAAGGTTCACCCCTCCACTTT. This translates into CASSGDSEGSPLHF.

There are a few counts of this clonotype. This rearrangement joins TRBV10-3 to TRBJ2-2; 8 bases align to TRBD2. The CDR3 is 14 residues long. Looked up from germline, CDR1 is ENHRY and CDR2 is SYGVKD. V lost 6 bases, J lost 5 bases, and 5 bases stayed unmatched. The chain's CDR3 is CAISGAGDTGELFF. The CDR3 nucleotides read TGTGCCATCAGCGGAGCGGGAGATACCGGGGAGCTGTTTTTT.

The chain joins TRBV7-2 to TRBJ2-7, with TRBD1 matching 9 bases. This CDR3 has 15 residues. Germline CDR1 is SGHTA and CDR2 is FQGNSA. Trimming took 3 bases from V and 6 from J; bases not matched to a gene: 9. The CDR3 bases are TGTGCCAGCAGCTTGTCCGGGACAGGGAGGATCGAGCAGTACTTC. Protein sequence: CASSLSGTGRIEQYF.

The chain employs TRBV24-1 and TRBJ2-3; the D is unclear. The CDR3 is 12 residues long. CDR1 and CDR2 (germline): KGHDR, SFDVKD. With 3 bases removed from V and 13 bases from J, the gap between germline ends came to 13 bases. DNA for the CDR3: TGTGCCACCAGTGATGGTAGGCGCTCTAAGTATTTT. It yields the protein CATSDGRRSKYF.

V usage is TRBV20-1 and J usage is TRBJ2-7; tentative D call: TRBD2 (5 bases). The length of the CDR3 is 12 residues. Looked up from germline, CDR1 is DFQATT and CDR2 is SNEGSKA (reference sequence). Trimming cost V 6 bases and J 3 bases, with 12 bases left between them. CDR3 DNA sequence: TGCAGTGCCCCGAACCGGGACTACGAGCAGTACTTC. As protein: CSAPNRDYEQYF.

This clonotype has a handful of counts. V is TRBV10-3 and J is TRBJ2-2; 10 positions match TRBD1. From germline, CDR1 is ENHRY and CDR2 SYGVKD. This CDR3 comprises 15 residues. J was trimmed by 4 bases and V by 5 bases; bases with no gene match: 4. In DNA form, the CDR3 reads TGTGCCATCAGTCCGGACAGGGGGGTCACCGGGGAGCTGTTTTTT. Translated, it gives CAISPDRGVTGELFF.

This clonotype was observed a handful of times. The CDR3 DNA follows: TGCAGCGCCCTGACTAGCGGACTTCACAATGAGCAGTTCTTC. This encodes CSALTSGLHNEQFF. This chain uses TRBV29-1 with TRBJ2-1; 9 bases line up with TRBD2. Per the germline V gene, CDR1 is SQVTM and CDR2 is ANQGSEA. V was pared by 7 bases and J by 5 bases, with 9 bases of the junction left unmatched. This CDR3 comprises 14 residues.

This clonotype was seen a handful of times. This sequence joins TRBV7-8 and TRBJ1-4; D is ambiguous. CDR1 and CDR2 (germline): SGHVS, FQNEAQ. V lost 2 bases, J lost 5 bases, and 12 bases lay in between. The CDR3 has 15 amino acids. CDR3 region: CASSLTQSVNEKLFF. DNA of the CDR3: TGTGCCAGCAGCTTAACACAGAGTGTGAATGAAAAACTGTTTTTT.

V and J are TRBV27 and TRBJ1-5; D might be TRBD1 (6 bases). This CDR3 is 15 amino acids long. V was pared by 0 bases and J by 7 bases, with 13 bases between. The germline CDR1 and CDR2 sequences are MNHEY and SMNVEV (reference sequence). The CDR3 reads CASSLSGGGSQPQHF. CDR3 nucleotides: TGTGCCAGCAGTTTATCAGGGGGGGGGTCACAGCCCCAGCATTTT.